This TCR beta chain was captured in a study of blood T cell repertoires in COVID-19. Study summary: Samples came from the United States, Italy and Spain, spanning acute and convalescent COVID-19. From T cells, B-cell-depleted T cells, or PBMCs came the material, which was cDNA or gDNA.

The V end lost 3 bases, the J end lost 0 bases, and 10 bases lay between the germline ends. Germline V gene sequence: CDR1 SGDLS, CDR2 YYNGEE. This CDR3 region has 15 residues. Source study methods: Nucleated cell counts were estimated from reference gene primer amplification. The method was immunoSEQ multiplex PCR; TCRdb's version includes in-frame clones alone and lacks a portion of them. That table supplies the V and J calls and clone size; D and trimming were determined from the DNA. Of 150,000 to 200,000 clones in the sample, over 75% were seen once. V usage is TRBV9 and J usage is TRBJ1-3, with a possible D match to TRBD1 (6 bases). This clonotype was sampled from a man between 65 and 85 years old with active or convalescent COVID-19. The specimen sequenced was peripheral blood. The CDR3 coding sequence is TGTGCCAGCAGCGCGGGACAAAACTCTGGAAACACCATATATTTT. Translation gives CASSAGQNSGNTIYF.